This is a list of T cell receptor beta chains from one sample in a study of T cell responses to AZD1222 COVID-19 vaccine. Repertoires were generated with immunoSEQ multiplex PCR, while TCRdb's copy carries only in-frame clones and drops some. The repertoire holds 95,000 to 100,000 clones, with less than 85% as singletons. The starting material was peripheral blood, obtained 28 days after the second AZD1222 dose. The receptors stem from an adult who received the AZD1222 COVID-19 vaccine. CDR3s include the opening cysteine and the closing phenylalanine or tryptophan.

j_call | v_call | cdr3_aa
TRBJ2-7 | TRBV6-2/TRBV6-3 | CASGQGYTSGRREQYF
TRBJ1-2 | TRBV29-1 | CSVEDGTGAHGYTF
TRBJ2-7 | TRBV19 | CASSTQGYEQYF
TRBJ2-7 | TRBV2 | CASRFQGGSYEQYF
TRBJ1-3 | TRBV6-4 | CASSDQAGFVSGNTIYF
TRBJ2-1 | TRBV10-1 | CASSESGTGAAGGLYNEQFF
TRBJ2-1 | TRBV12-3/TRBV12-4 | CASSDSGKRFF
TRBJ1-2 | TRBV5-1 | CASSLSGAGDGYTF
TRBJ2-1 | TRBV27 | CASRAYWNEQFF
TRBJ1-1 | TRBV5-1 | CASSGVSAEAFF
TRBJ1-2 | TRBV10-3 | CAITTGQDRAYGYTF
TRBJ1-1 | TRBV6-2/TRBV6-3 | CASSYHGQGTEAFF
TRBJ2-2 | TRBV7-8 | CASSLTEMNTGELFF
TRBJ1-1 | TRBV6-5 | CASDSARITEAFF
TRBJ1-1 | TRBV7-8 | CASSLEGWGTEAFF
TRBJ1-2 | TRBV12-3/TRBV12-4 | CASSWVGEGYTF
TRBJ1-2 | TRBV7-8 | CASSLLYNANYGYTF
TRBJ2-1 | TRBV10-3 | CAINGGQGYEQFF
TRBJ1-1 | TRBV27 | CASSSAGAMNTEAFF
TRBJ1-2 | TRBV5-6 | CASSVTGGNGYTF
TRBJ2-7 | TRBV19 | CASSQEATSGISYEQYF
TRBJ1-4 | TRBV6-6 | CASGTTEAGKLFF
TRBJ1-1 | TRBV24-1 | CATKAGERTEAFF
TRBJ1-5 | TRBV23-1 | CASSQSNSINQPQHF
TRBJ2-5 | TRBV12-3/TRBV12-4 | CASSADNQETQYF
TRBJ1-2 | TRBV6-5 | CASSYSNQASGGYTF
TRBJ1-1 | TRBV7-9 | CASSSMGLSNTEAFF
TRBJ2-7 | TRBV5-6 | CASRAWGAAAYEQYF
TRBJ1-4 | TRBV18 | CASSPQGQGEKLFF
TRBJ1-2 | TRBV7-9 | CASSFGKQDGYTF
TRBJ1-1 | TRBV11-2 | CASSPVDQAFF
TRBJ2-3 | TRBV5-1 | CASSLGVSPTDTQYF
TRBJ1-5 | TRBV7-2 | CASSLGGARGNQPQHF
TRBJ2-3 | TRBV7-2 | CASSLSGRSTDTQYF
TRBJ1-1 | TRBV18 | CASSPPQGAVGNTEAFF
TRBJ1-1 | TRBV5-4 | CASSPDRTANTEAFF
TRBJ1-2 | TRBV29-1 | CSVDAGVVSYTF
TRBJ1-2 | TRBV28 | CASSGPDRGLDYGYTF
TRBJ2-5 | TRBV7-8 | CASSSYGTSQETQYF
TRBJ1-2 | TRBV27 | CASTPRQGAFNGYTF
TRBJ1-1 | TRBV27 | CASSSDKNTEAFF
TRBJ2-5 | TRBV4-1 | CASSQDSGTGVRETQYF
TRBJ2-3 | TRBV15 | CATSRGPGDYTQYF
TRBJ2-7 | TRBV5-1 | CASSAGQEGTYEQYF
TRBJ1-6 | TRBV19 | CASSGGLNSPLHF
TRBJ1-2 | TRBV23-1 | CASSHQDRMREGYTF
TRBJ1-4 | TRBV27 | CASREWQGNEKLFF
TRBJ1-4 | TRBV5-4 | CASSPGGQGTNEKLFF